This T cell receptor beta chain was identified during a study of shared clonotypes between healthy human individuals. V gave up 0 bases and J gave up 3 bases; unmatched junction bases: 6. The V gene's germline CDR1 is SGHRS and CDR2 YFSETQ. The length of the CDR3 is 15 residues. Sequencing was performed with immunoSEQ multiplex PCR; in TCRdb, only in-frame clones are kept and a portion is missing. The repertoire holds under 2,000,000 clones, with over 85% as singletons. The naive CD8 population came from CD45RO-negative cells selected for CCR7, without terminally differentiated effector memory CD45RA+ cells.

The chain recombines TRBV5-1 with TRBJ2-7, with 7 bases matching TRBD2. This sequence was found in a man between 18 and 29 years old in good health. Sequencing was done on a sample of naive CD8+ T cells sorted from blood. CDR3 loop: CASSLASGIFYEQYF. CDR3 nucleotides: TGCGCCAGCAGCTTGGCCAGCGGGATATTCTACGAGCAGTACTTC.